This T cell receptor beta chain stems from a study of vaccination effects on CD4 cells after COVID-19. Findings and caveats of the study: Pronounced clonal contraction occurred in clones induced by infection and by vaccine late after vaccination. No early post-infection timepoints were available in the study, which also included few convalescent patients.

Antigen-specific CD4+ T cells were first expanded with viral peptide pools by the ViraFEST assay and only then sequenced. Cells that had been cultured for ten to eleven days were the source of isolated CD4+ T cells. Each vaccine recipient was nucleocapsid antibody negative and had no prior SARS-CoV-2 infection. It was with about 10 IU/ml IL-2 and about 9.2 ug/ml peptides that roughly 2.2 million PBMC per well were cultured. Produced via immunoSEQ multiplex PCR; TCRdb's table is partial and in-frame only. The sample has 50,000 to 65,000 clones; more than 70% are singletons. This clone showed up just a few times. What it binds is not known. V shed 5 bases and J shed 0 bases, with 7 bases lying between them. Germline CDR1 and CDR2: SNHLY and FYNNEI. The CDR3 covers 14 residues.

Source: CD4+ T cells from PBMCs cultured with HCoV-OC43 spike peptides, taken before COVID-19 vaccination. As to subset: HCoV-OC43 spike overlapping peptide pool stimulation. The chain employs TRBV2 and TRBJ1-4; D unresolved. The sequence was obtained from a human donor who received a COVID-19 vaccine. CDR3 in DNA: TGTGCCAGCAGTCCACAGACAACTAATGAAAAACTGTTTTTT. Protein product: CASSPQTTNEKLFF.